What follows describes a single T cell receptor beta chain. Profiling relied on immunoSEQ multiplex PCR, and the TCRdb table lists in-frame clones only, not all of them. The sample records 200,000 to 300,000 clones, approximately 89% being singletons. This sample is part of a study of blood T cell repertoires in COVID-19. At the level of the study: Samples taken during acute and convalescent COVID-19 were collected in the United States, Italy and Spain.

The source material was peripheral blood. The TCR originated in a middle-aged man who had recovered from COVID-19.

CDR3 amino acids: CASSVEGAWDTQYF. DNA of the CDR3: TGTGCCAGCAGCGTAGAGGGGGCATGGGATACGCAGTATTTT. V is TRBV9 and J is TRBJ2-3, with 7 bases matching TRBD1. Trimming cost V 0 bases and J 6 bases; bases outside gene matches: 4. This CDR3 is built from 14 residues. Looked up from germline, CDR1 is SGDLS and CDR2 is YYNGEE.